In its sample, the clone carrying this T cell receptor beta chain was seen a few times. What it binds is unknown. The data derive from a study of shared clonotypes between healthy human individuals. Study-level results: Exclusively blood specimens were collected; tissue repertoires likely differ.

Donors comprised only Caucasian adults living in Nashville, Tennessee. Unsorted samples drew genomic DNA from some 82 million PBMCs. Trimming cost V 4 bases and J 8 bases, with 16 bases left between them. Germline loops: CDR1 SGHRS, CDR2 YFSETQ. The CDR3 runs 14 residues. Clones were read by immunoSEQ multiplex PCR, and TCRdb kept only the in-frame ones, dropping some. This repertoire shows over 400,000 clones, approximately 81% found once; its top ten account for more than 9.5%. Sequencing was done on a sample of PBMCs. The gene calls are TRBV5-1 and TRBJ2-1; D remains ambiguous. This sequence originates from a middle-aged woman in good health. Some clones in this sample may be carry-over from other donors' samples. Written as DNA, the CDR3 is TGCGCCAGCAGCACCAGGCCCCAGTTCGATGAGCAGTTCTTC. It yields the protein CASSTRPQFDEQFF.